The entry that follows covers one T cell receptor (beta chain) sequence. This record belongs to a study of cytomegalovirus exposure and HLA in healthy donors. Study at large: Across 350 to 500 genotyped donors, about 80% landed in the Caucasian-associated ancestry cluster.

In the PCR, 60 Vbeta and 13 Jbeta primers were used. The assay was immunoSEQ multiplex PCR, and TCRdb's table has in-frame clones only and misses some. The sample gives fewer than 150,000 clones, more than 65% of which show up once; roughly 4% is in the top ten. The ends were cut back, 3 bases at V and 7 bases at J, with 15 bases in the middle. The CDR3 loop spans 15 amino acids. The germline gives CDR1 MDHEN, CDR2 SYDVKM. Sequencing was done on a sample of PBMCs. This rearrangement joins TRBV28 to TRBJ1-4; D not certain. This receptor was taken from a human donor in good health. The CDR3 sequence: CASSLYGRLSEKLFF. As DNA, the CDR3 is TGTGCCAGCAGTTTGTATGGTCGTTTGAGTGAAAAACTGTTTTTT.